This passage covers 31 T cell receptor beta chains from one sample sequenced in a study of blood T cell repertoires in COVID-19. TCRdb's copy holds only in-frame clones and misses some; the assay was immunoSEQ multiplex PCR. The sample contains 390,000 or so clones, 87% of which appear only once. The sequenced material came from peripheral blood. The origin of the receptors is a woman aged 25 to 39 with COVID-19, enrolled during active disease.

This clone was observed a single time. The chain employs TRBV6-5 and TRBJ1-5; no definite D call. CDR1 and CDR2 from the germline V gene are MNHEY and SVGAGI. The V gene lost 6 bases and the J gene lost 7 bases, with 13 bases spanning the gap. The CDR3 runs 13 residues. The CDR3 DNA reads as TGTGCCAGCAGGGATAGGGAGGGACAGCCCCAGCATTTT. It is translated as CASRDREGQPQHF.

This clone was observed a single time. The chain combines TRBV7-8 with TRBJ2-3, with 7 bases identical to TRBD2. Germline loops: CDR1 SGHVS, CDR2 FQNEAQ. Unmatched junction bases numbered 7, after V lost 0 bases and J lost 4 bases. The CDR3 is 16 residues long. Here the CDR3 DNA reads TGTGCCAGCAGCTTAGCTTGGGGAGGGGTCGCAGATACGCAGTATTTT. It specifies CASSLAWGGVADTQYF.

The chain combines TRBV28 with TRBJ2-7, with 7 bases identical to TRBD1. With V trimmed by 5 bases and J by 5 bases, 21 bases remained unmatched. The germline V gene has CDR1 MDHEN and CDR2 SYDVKM. There are 18 residues in the CDR3. CDR3 sequence reads: CASSPPAGGSGGNHEQYF. In nucleotides, the CDR3 is TGTGCCAGCAGTCCCCCCGCAGGCGGGTCAGGGGGTAACCACGAGCAGTACTTC.

V usage is TRBV9 and J usage is TRBJ2-1; D possibly corresponds to TRBD2 (6 bases). Trimming took off 4 bases at V and 6 bases at J, with 17 bases between the two ends. The CDR3 is 15 amino acids. From germline, CDR1 is SGDLS and CDR2 YYNGEE. The CDR3 DNA sequence: TGTGCCAGCAGCCCGCGAGGAGGGTCTGGCAATGAGCAGTTCTTC. Its translation: CASSPRGGSGNEQFF. Variable domain in full (rest from reference TRBV9 and TRBJ2-1): DSGVTQTPKHLITATGQRVTLRCSPRSGDLSVYWYQQSLDQGLQFLIQYYNGEERAKGNILERFSAQQFPDLHSELNLSSLELGDSALYFCASSPRGGSGNEQFFGPGTRLTVL.

This chain uses TRBV19 with TRBJ1-1; 7 nucleotides line up with TRBD1. The J segment lost 9 bases and the V segment lost 9 bases, leaving 4 bases of the junction unmatched. The CDR3 totals 10 residues. In germline, CDR1 is LNHDA, CDR2 SQIVND (reference sequence). CDR3 protein: CASYRGKAFF. CDR3 nucleotides: TGTGCCAGCTACAGGGGAAAAGCTTTCTTT.

V is TRBV19 and J is TRBJ1-6; D unresolved. This CDR3 is built from 13 residues. Trimming stripped 3 bases from V and 10 bases from J, with 10 bases between. Germline CDR1 reads LNHDA; CDR2 reads SQIVND (reference sequence). The CDR3 loop is CASSIQPGSPLHF. Here the CDR3 DNA reads TGTGCCAGTAGTATTCAACCGGGATCACCCCTCCACTTT.

The chain joins TRBV12-3 or TRBV12-4 to TRBJ1-2; D is unclear. V was clipped by 3 bases and J by 7 bases, with 12 bases between them. This CDR3 spans 13 amino acids. CDR3 amino acids: CASSFPGRSGYTF. Written as DNA, the CDR3 is TGTGCCAGCAGTTTCCCGGGGAGGAGTGGCTACACCTTC.

The sample holds a few counts of this clone. The same CDR3 is also encoded by other DNA sequences in this sample. The genes are TRBV5-1 and TRBJ1-5; tentative D call: TRBD1 (5 bases). The CDR3 extends over 15 amino acids. Germline CDR1 is SGHRS and CDR2 is YFSETQ. V lost 0 bases, J lost 4 bases, and 11 bases lay in between. The CDR3 DNA reads TGCGCCAGCAGCTTGGGACAGAGCCGAAATCAGCCCCAGCATTTT. This encodes CASSLGQSRNQPQHF.

The gene calls are TRBV30 and TRBJ1-6; 10 bases are shared with TRBD1. Per the germline V gene, CDR1 is GTSNPN and CDR2 is SVGIG (reference sequence). The length of the CDR3 is 15 residues. With V trimmed by 2 bases and J by 9 bases, 7 bases remained unmatched. This CDR3 is CAWSFSGQGSSPLHF. The CDR3 DNA follows: TGTGCCTGGAGTTTCTCGGGACAGGGGAGTTCACCCCTCCACTTT.

The chain links TRBV28 to TRBJ2-3, with 9 bases matching TRBD2. CDR1 is MDHEN, CDR2 SYDVKM, per germline. The CDR3 is made up of 16 amino acids. V lost 2 bases and J lost 6; bases outside the gene matches: 9. CDR3 in amino acids: CASSLLAGKDLDTQYF. CDR3 nucleotides: TGTGCCAGCAGTTTACTAGCGGGAAAGGATTTGGATACGCAGTATTTT.

The chain links TRBV28 to TRBJ2-3; no clear D. Trimming took off 6 bases at V and 2 bases at J, with 12 bases between the two ends. Germline V gene sequence: CDR1 MDHEN, CDR2 SYDVKM. This CDR3 contains 14 residues. The CDR3, as DNA: TGTGCCAGCAGCCGCCTAGGATTCACAGATACGCAGTATTTT. Its protein is CASSRLGFTDTQYF.

The chain links TRBV11-2 to TRBJ2-3, with a weak D call TRBD2 (5 bases). The length of the CDR3 is 15 residues. V lost 5 bases to trimming and J lost 0 bases, with 12 bases between them. The germline CDR1 and CDR2 sequences are SGHAT and FQNNGV. Here the CDR3 DNA reads TGTGCCAGCAGCCCCCGCGGCGGGAGCACAGATACGCAGTATTTT. Amino acids: CASSPRGGSTDTQYF.

Only a few counts were recorded for this clone. The chain recombines TRBV27 with TRBJ1-5; tentative D call: TRBD1 (6 bases). The germline V and J ends were trimmed by 4 bases and 10 bases, with 20 bases remaining between them. Germline CDR1 and CDR2: MNHEY and SMNVEV (reference sequence). The CDR3 sequence is 15 residues long. The CDR3 DNA reads as TGTGCCAGCAGTTCCCGGACAGCACAATCAGGTCCCCAGCATTTT. Translating gives CASSSRTAQSGPQHF.

V is TRBV24-1 and J is TRBJ2-7; the match to TRBD2 covers 7 bases. V shed 4 bases and J 3 bases; nucleotides not matched to a gene: 2. This CDR3 has 13 amino acids. Looked up from germline, CDR1 is KGHDR and CDR2 is SFDVKD. The CDR3 DNA reads as TGTGCCACCAGTGAACCGGGAGGCTACGAGCAGTACTTC. This codes for CATSEPGGYEQYF.

The chain is built from TRBV6-5 and TRBJ2-7, with 10 bases that match TRBD2. V was clipped by 4 bases and J by 4 bases; unmatched bases: 4. This CDR3 is 14 amino acids long. Germline loops: CDR1 MNHEY, CDR2 SVGAGI. DNA for the CDR3: TGTGCCAGCAGTTCCCCTAGCGGGAGTTACGAGCAGTACTTC. Protein sequence: CASSSPSGSYEQYF.

This sequence joins TRBV5-6 and TRBJ2-3; the D gene is possibly TRBD2 (5 bases). This CDR3 is 14 amino acids long. The germline V gene has CDR1 SGHDT and CDR2 YYEEEE. Trimming took 4 bases from V and 4 from J, leaving 13 bases between them. The CDR3 is CASSQNAGSDTQYF. CDR3 nucleotides: TGTGCCAGCAGCCAGAACGCGGGTTCAGATACGCAGTATTTT.

The CDR3 DNA reads TGTGCCACCAGTGATGGGGACAGCTTGCAGCAGCCCCAGCATTTT. The encoded protein is CATSDGDSLQQPQHF. The chain carries TRBV24-1 and TRBJ1-5; 7 bases fit TRBD1. Germline trimming cut 3 bases from V and 7 bases from J; bases unmatched to any gene: 8. The germline CDR1 and CDR2 sequences are KGHDR and SFDVKD. The CDR3 runs 15 residues.

The chain links TRBV28 to TRBJ2-5, with D tentatively TRBD2 (6 bases). CDR3 length: 11 amino acids. V lost 8 bases to trimming and J lost 11 bases, with 15 bases between them. CDR1 and CDR2 (germline): MDHEN, SYDVKM. CDR3 nucleotide sequence: TGTGCCAGCGTAAAGGGTCGGGAGCAGTACTTC. This gives the protein CASVKGREQYF.

This sequence joins TRBV2 and TRBJ1-4; D is unresolved. The CDR3 has 12 residues. Germline CDR1 SNHLY, CDR2 FYNNEI. Trimming took off 8 bases at V and 5 bases at J, with 9 bases between the two ends. CDR3 sequence: CASWRLNEKLFF. CDR3 sequence (DNA): TGTGCCAGCTGGAGACTCAATGAAAAACTGTTTTTT.

A single count supports this clone. The rearrangement joins TRBV19 to TRBJ1-3; D might be TRBD1 (5 bases). Germline CDR1 reads LNHDA; CDR2 reads SQIVND (reference sequence). This CDR3 is 16 amino acids long. Deletions cut 8 bases from V and 0 bases from J, with 17 bases between. CDR3 DNA: TGTGCCAGTGCCAACCCACAGGTCTACTCTGGAAACACCATATATTTT. This gives the protein CASANPQVYSGNTIYF.

The rearrangement joins TRBV27 to TRBJ2-3; D not certain. This CDR3 has 12 amino acids. Trimming shortened V by 4 bases and J by 3 bases, and 5 bases separated the two germline ends. The V gene's germline CDR1 is MNHEY and CDR2 SMNVEV (reference sequence). CDR3 DNA: TGTGCCAGCAGTTCCTATACAGATACGCAGTATTTT. Amino acid sequence: CASSSYTDTQYF.

This clone was counted between two and nine times. Relative to the germline gene, one junction end is altered; a read error may explain this. The gene calls are TRBV19 and TRBJ2-1; 9 bases map to TRBD2. Germline V gene data show CDR1 as LNHDA and CDR2 as SQIVND (reference sequence). This CDR3 spans 11 amino acids. The CDR3 DNA sequence: TGTGCCAGTAGTGGTAGCGGGAGTTGGCTCTTC. Its translation: CASSGSGSWLF.

This sequence joins TRBV9 and TRBJ2-7; D is ambiguous. With 0 bases removed from V and 2 bases from J, the gap between germline ends came to 9 bases. Germline values: CDR1 SGDLS, CDR2 YYNGEE. CDR3 size: 14 residues. CDR3 DNA: TGTGCCAGCAGCGTAGGTGTGGGCCCCTACGAGCAGTACTTC. This translates into CASSVGVGPYEQYF.

V is TRBV11-2 and J is TRBJ1-4; 10 bases align to TRBD1. The length of the CDR3 is 14 residues. The V gene's germline CDR1 is SGHAT and CDR2 FQNNGV. Germline trimming cut 5 bases from V and 8 bases from J; bases unmatched to any gene: 5. CDR3 protein: CASSPGTGVEKLFF. In DNA, the CDR3 is TGTGCCAGCAGCCCCGGGACAGGGGTAGAAAAACTGTTTTTT.

This clone was seen only a few times. This sequence joins TRBV2 and TRBJ2-7; possibly TRBD1 for D (6 bases). V lost 1 base, J lost 3 bases, and 10 bases lay in between. The CDR3 sequence is 14 residues long. The germline V gene has CDR1 SNHLY and CDR2 FYNNEI. This CDR3 reads CASSEVRGGYEQYF. In DNA, the CDR3 is TGTGCCAGCAGTGAAGTCAGGGGCGGCTACGAGCAGTACTTC.

This clone was counted many times. This sequence joins TRBV3-1 (or the pseudogene TRBV3-2) and TRBJ2-5; 7 bases match TRBD2. The V gene end was trimmed by 1 base and the J gene end by 5 bases; junction bases not matched to a gene: 7. This CDR3 region has 15 residues. The germline V gene has CDR1 LGHDT and CDR2 YNNKEL (reference sequence). The CDR3 is CASSQGAGVGETQYF. The CDR3 DNA sequence: TGTGCCAGCAGCCAAGGGGCGGGGGTCGGGGAGACCCAGTACTTC.

V and J are TRBV30 and TRBJ1-5; D may be TRBD1 (6 bases). The germline V and J ends were trimmed by 2 bases and 4 bases, with 9 bases remaining between them. In germline, CDR1 is GTSNPN, CDR2 SVGIG (reference sequence). The CDR3 has 13 amino acids. CDR3 in amino acids: CAWSRTGNQPQHF. The CDR3 DNA reads TGTGCCTGGAGTCGTACAGGGAATCAGCCCCAGCATTTT.

The chain links TRBV7-9 to TRBJ2-7; a possible D gene is TRBD1 (6 bases). Germline V gene data show CDR1 as SEHNR and CDR2 as FQNEAQ (reference sequence). V was shortened by 5 bases and J by 2 bases, with 13 bases between the two germline ends. The length of the CDR3 is 14 residues. CDR3 protein: CASSPTGYPYEQYF. The CDR3 DNA reads as TGTGCCAGCAGCCCGACAGGATACCCCTACGAGCAGTACTTC.

The gene calls are TRBV5-8 and TRBJ2-1; 9 bases fit TRBD2. V was clipped by 1 base and J by 6 bases; unmatched bases: 11. The CDR3 consists of 17 residues. Germline V gene lookup returns CDR1 SGHTS and CDR2 YDEGEE. CDR3 nucleotides: TGTGCCAGCAGCTTGCCCCTATATAGCGGGAGTTTCAATGAGCAGTTCTTC. Translating gives CASSLPLYSGSFNEQFF.

The chain joins TRBV15 to TRBJ2-6; TRBD2 agrees at 7 bases. The CDR3 runs 16 residues. Germline-derived CDR1 and CDR2 are LNHNV and YYDKDF (reference sequence). V trimming: 9 bases; J trimming: 3 bases; junction bases outside the gene matches: 11. In nucleotides, the CDR3 is TGTGCCACTGGGGCCGGCGGGGGAGGTGGGGCCAACGTCCTGACTTTC. It specifies CATGAGGGGGANVLTF.

The gene calls are TRBV30 and TRBJ1-2; 8 nucleotides agree with TRBD1. Germline lookup yields CDR1 GTSNPN and CDR2 SVGIG (reference sequence). The CDR3 has 14 residues. V was pared by 3 bases and J by 6 bases, with 9 bases of the junction left unmatched. The CDR3 spells CAWSRTGIHDGYTF. CDR3 DNA: TGTGCCTGGAGCCGGACAGGGATTCATGATGGCTACACCTTC. Based on the CDR3 plus reference TRBV30 and TRBJ1-2, the full variable domain is SQTIHQWPATLVQPVGSPLSLECTVEGTSNPNLYWYRQAAGRGLQLLFYSVGIGQISSEVPQNLSASRPQDRQFILSSKKLLLSDSGFYLCAWSRTGIHDGYTFGSGTRLTVV.